The 2 T cell receptor beta chains listed next were all sequenced from one sample in a study of T-cell memory formation after mild COVID-19. Each CDR3 protein is one row after TCRdb ran MiXCR on the 5' RACE reads. The table has 350,000 to 450,000 distinct CDR3 sequences, 24% seen once. The source material was PBMCs or a T cell subset sorted from them (not recorded which). The receptors shown here come from an adult woman who had mild COVID-19 (a few samples of this study predate the infection). Cell type and time point are not known.

This sequence joins TRBV29-1 and TRBJ1-2; D remains ambiguous. Germline V lookup: CDR1 SQVTM, CDR2 ANQGSEA. The CDR3 loop spans 15 amino acids. Trimming left V 3 bases short and J 4 bases short, with 18 bases between. This CDR3 is CSVEGRQETLYGYTF. For the CDR3, the DNA is TGCAGCGTTGAGGGTCGGCAGGAAACTCTCTATGGCTACACCTTC.

The chain employs TRBV4-3 and TRBJ2-2, with 12 nucleotides matching TRBD2. Germline V gives CDR1 LGHNA, CDR2 YSLEER. This CDR3 spans 18 amino acids. The ends lost 3 bases at V and 7 bases at J; junction bases unmatched: 12. The CDR3 is CASSQETLAGGLGGELFF. CDR3 sequence (DNA): TGCGCCAGCAGCCAGGAAACCCTAGCGGGAGGGCTCGGCGGGGAGCTGTTTTTT.